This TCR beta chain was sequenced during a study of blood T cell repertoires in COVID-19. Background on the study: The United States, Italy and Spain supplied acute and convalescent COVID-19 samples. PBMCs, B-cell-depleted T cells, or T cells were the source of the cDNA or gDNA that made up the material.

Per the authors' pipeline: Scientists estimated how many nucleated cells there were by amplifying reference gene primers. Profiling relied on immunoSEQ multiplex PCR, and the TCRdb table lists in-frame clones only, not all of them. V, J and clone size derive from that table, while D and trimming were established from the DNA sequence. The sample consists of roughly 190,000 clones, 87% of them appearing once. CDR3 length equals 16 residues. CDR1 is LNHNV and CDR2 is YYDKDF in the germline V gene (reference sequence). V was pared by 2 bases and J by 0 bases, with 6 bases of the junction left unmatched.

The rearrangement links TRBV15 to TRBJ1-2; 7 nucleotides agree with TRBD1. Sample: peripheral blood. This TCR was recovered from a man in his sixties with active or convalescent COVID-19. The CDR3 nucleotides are TGTGCCACCAGCAGAATAGGGACAGCTGCTAACTATGGCTACACCTTC. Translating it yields CATSRIGTAANYGYTF.